This TCR beta chain was profiled in a study of T cell changes during pregnancy in multiple sclerosis. Sequencing was performed with immunoSEQ multiplex PCR; in TCRdb, only in-frame clones are kept and a portion is missing. The sample records around 43,000 clones, around nine tenths being singletons. V lost 4 bases, J lost 0 bases, and 2 bases stayed unmatched. The CDR3 extends over 14 amino acids. The germline V gene has CDR1 SGHRS and CDR2 YFSETQ. The genes are TRBV5-1 and TRBJ1-1, with TRBD1 matching 8 bases. Specimen: CD4+ T cells from peripheral blood mononuclear cells, collected before pregnancy. This sequence originates from a female donor with multiple sclerosis, enrolled in a pregnancy study. The chain's CDR3 is CASSRTGLNTEAFF. The CDR3 region has the DNA TGCGCCAGCAGCAGGACAGGGTTGAACACTGAAGCTTTCTTT.